This entry lists 3 T cell receptor beta chains sequenced from one sample in a study of T cell responses to AZD1222 COVID-19 vaccine. Some clones are missing from TCRdb's copy, which holds only in-frame ones; the method was immunoSEQ multiplex PCR. The sample contains 140,000 to 150,000 clones, roughly four fifths of which appear only once. The sequences come from peripheral blood, collected on day 0 of MenACWY control vaccination. These receptor sequences come from an adult in good health.

The chain links TRBV5-6 to TRBJ1-5, with 10 bases identical to TRBD1. The CDR3 is made up of 16 amino acids. Trimming removed 3 bases from V and 3 bases from J; junction bases left unmatched: 6. The germline CDR1 and CDR2 sequences are SGHDT and YYEEEE. CDR3 protein: CASSSGTGADNQPQHF. As DNA, the CDR3 is TGTGCCAGCAGCTCCGGGACAGGGGCGGACAATCAGCCCCAGCATTTT. The full variable domain, completed using reference TRBV5-6 and TRBJ1-5, is DAGVTQSPTHLIKTRGQQVTLRCSPKSGHDTVSWYQQALGQGPQFIFQYYEEEERQRGNFPDRFSGHQFPNYSSELNVNALLLGDSALYLCASSSGTGADNQPQHFGDGTRLSIL.

This clone was recorded a few times. CDR3 in amino acids: CSGVFQGKNEQFF. The CDR3 nucleotides read TGCAGCGGAGTATTCCAAGGGAAAAATGAGCAGTTCTTC. V usage is TRBV29-1 and J usage is TRBJ2-1, with D uncertain. The CDR3 is made up of 13 amino acids. The V and J ends lost 7 bases and 7 bases respectively, with 17 bases between them. Looked up from germline, CDR1 is SQVTM and CDR2 is ANQGSEA.

J is TRBJ2-7 and V is TRBV28; the match to TRBD1 covers 10 bases. Germline trimming cut 5 bases from V and 1 base from J; bases unmatched to any gene: 5. This CDR3 is built from 15 residues. Per the germline V gene, CDR1 is MDHEN and CDR2 is SYDVKM. Written as DNA, the CDR3 is TGTGCCAGCAGTCTGGGACAGGGGTCTTCCTACGAGCAGTACGTC. Protein sequence: CASSLGQGSSYEQYV.